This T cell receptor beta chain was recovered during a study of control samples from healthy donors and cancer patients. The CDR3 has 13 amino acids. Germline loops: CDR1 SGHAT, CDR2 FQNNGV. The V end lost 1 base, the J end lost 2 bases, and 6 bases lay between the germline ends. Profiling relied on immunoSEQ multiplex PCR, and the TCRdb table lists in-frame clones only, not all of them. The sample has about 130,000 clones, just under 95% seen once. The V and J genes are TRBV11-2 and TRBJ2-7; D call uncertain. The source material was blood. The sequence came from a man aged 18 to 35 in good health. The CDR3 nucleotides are TGTGCCAGCAGCTTAGGAATCCCCTACGAGCAGTACTTC. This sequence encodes CASSLGIPYEQYF.